The 16 T cell receptor beta chains below all came from one sample that was sequenced in a study of T cell repertoires in cytomegalovirus infection. These TCRs' antigens remain unknown. MiXCR, applied by TCRdb to the reads, yields one record per CDR3 protein. The data show 750,000 to 900,000 distinct CDR3 sequences, 29% seen once. The sample was cultured CD8+ T cells from PBMCs, taken from culture after CMV antigen stimulation. The source of these receptors is a human donor in good health (CMV status not recorded). Some clones in this sample may be carry-over from other donors' samples.

This clonotype was observed a few times. This chain links TRBV6-1 with TRBJ2-2, with D possibly being TRBD2 (7 bases). This CDR3 spans 15 amino acids. CDR1 is MNHNS, CDR2 SASEGT, per germline. V shed 6 bases and J shed 5 bases, with 16 bases lying between them. The CDR3 region has the DNA TGTGCCAGCAGCGGAGAACGGGGGGCAACCGGGGAGCTGTTTTTT. Translated, it gives CASSGERGATGELFF.

This clonotype showed up just once. This chain links TRBV27 with TRBJ2-7, with 9 bases matching TRBD2. This CDR3 region has 15 residues. CDR1 and CDR2 from the germline V gene are MNHEY and SMNVEV (reference sequence). V shed 2 bases, J shed 4 bases, and the junction held 6 bases outside the gene matches. The CDR3 DNA follows: TGTGCCAGCAGTTTAAAAGCGGGGGGCTTATACGAGCAGTACGTC. Its protein product is CASSLKAGGLYEQYV.

The V gene is TRBV6-6, the J gene TRBJ2-7; unclear D gene. The CDR3 length is 13 residues. V was clipped by 8 bases and J by 0 bases, with 11 bases between them. Germline lookup yields CDR1 MNHNY and CDR2 SVGAGI (reference sequence). The CDR3 DNA reads as TGTGCCAGCGGTACTGACGGCTCCTACGAGCAGTACTTC. As protein: CASGTDGSYEQYF.

This clonotype was seen a few times. The J gene is TRBJ2-7, the V gene TRBV7-8; no clear D gene. The CDR3 contains 18 residues. Germline-derived CDR1 and CDR2 are SGHVS and FQNEAQ. Trimming removed 2 bases at V and 0 bases at J, with 20 bases between. The CDR3 protein is CASSLFSWRREDSYEQYV. CDR3 in DNA: TGTGCCAGCAGCTTATTTTCGTGGCGAAGAGAAGACTCCTACGAGCAGTACGTC.

In nucleotides, the CDR3 is TGTGCCATAAGACAGGGCGATCCGTCGGGCAATGAGCAGTTCTTC. Its translation is CAIRQGDPSGNEQFF. The chain combines TRBV10-3 with TRBJ2-1, with 7 nucleotides matching TRBD1. V was clipped by 9 bases and J by 6 bases; unmatched bases: 14. The CDR3 is 15 residues long. Germline V gene data show CDR1 as ENHRY and CDR2 as SYGVKD.

In this sample, this clonotype turned up a few times. J is TRBJ2-7 and V is TRBV4-1; D is possibly TRBD2 (7 bases). This CDR3 spans 15 amino acids. Trimming took off 4 bases at V and 0 bases at J, with 13 bases between the two ends. The germline V gene encodes CDR1 MGHRA and CDR2 YSYEKL. CDR3 DNA: TGCGCCAGCAGCCTTAGGGGGGGCCACTCCTACGAGCAGTACTTC. Residues: CASSLRGGHSYEQYF.

In its sample, this clonotype was seen many times. The chain joins TRBV7-6 to TRBJ2-1; 10 nucleotides align to TRBD2. Germline CDR1 is SGHVS and CDR2 is FNYEAQ. J lost 3 bases, V lost 5 bases, and 4 bases had no gene match. This CDR3 comprises 15 residues. This CDR3 is CASSRAGGHYNEQFF. In nucleotides, the CDR3 is TGTGCCAGCAGCCGAGCGGGGGGGCACTACAATGAGCAGTTCTTC.

CDR3 coding DNA: TGTGCCAGCCCGGAAGCCCGCACAGATACGCAGTATTTT. Amino acid sequence: CASPEARTDTQYF. The chain combines TRBV5-8 with TRBJ2-3; D unresolved. The CDR3 consists of 13 residues. Germline CDR1 and CDR2: SGHTS and YDEGEE. Between the trimmed V and J ends, which lost 7 bases and 1 base, there was a span of 10 bases.

The chain joins TRBV7-4 to TRBJ2-1; possibly TRBD1 or TRBD2 for D (5 bases each). Trimming left V 4 bases short and J 16 bases short, with 17 bases between. This CDR3 spans 12 amino acids. Germline values: CDR1 SGHVT, CDR2 SQSDAQ. The CDR3 region is CASSWGTSAGFF. CDR3 sequence (DNA): TGTGCCAGCAGCTGGGGGACCTCGGCGGGTTTCTTC.

The genes are TRBV5-1 and TRBJ2-1, with 7 positions matching TRBD2. Germline assignment: CDR1 SGHRS and CDR2 YFSETQ. The CDR3 has 17 residues. Trimming removed 1 base from V and 0 bases from J; junction bases left unmatched: 7. The CDR3 DNA sequence: TGCGCCAGCAGCTTGCGAGCGGGGATTAACTCCTACAATGAGCAGTTCTTC. This encodes CASSLRAGINSYNEQFF.

V and J are TRBV5-6 and TRBJ2-3, with a tentative D call TRBD1 (6 bases). The CDR3 totals 15 residues. Trimming shortened V by 2 bases and J by 2 bases, and 12 bases separated the two germline ends. Per germline, CDR1 SGHDT and CDR2 YYEEEE. CDR3 residues: CASSLTDRNTDTQYF. The CDR3 bases are TGTGCCAGCAGCTTAACGGACAGAAACACAGATACGCAGTATTTT.

This clonotype was counted at least ten times. The chain recombines TRBV7-2 with TRBJ2-5; no firm D call. Germline values: CDR1 SGHTA, CDR2 FQGNSA. Between the trimmed V and J ends, which lost 1 base and 4 bases, there was a span of 13 bases. This CDR3 contains 15 residues. The CDR3 DNA sequence: TGTGCCAGCAGCTTAGAATTGGCGGAAGGAGAGACCCAGTACTTC. Amino acid sequence: CASSLELAEGETQYF.

The genes are TRBV12-3 or TRBV12-4 and TRBJ2-2; D is undetermined. Trimming left V 0 bases short and J 6 bases short, with 23 bases between. CDR3 length: 19 residues. The CDR3 bases are TGTGCCAGCAGTTTAGCGGTAGACGGCTTAGTCGGTCGTCCCGGGGAGCTGTTTTTT. Translating it yields CASSLAVDGLVGRPGELFF.

This clonotype was counted only a few times. The chain combines TRBV7-8 with TRBJ1-5; D unclear. The CDR3 has 14 amino acids. Germline V gene sequence: CDR1 SGHVS, CDR2 FQNEAQ. V lost 2 bases and J 7 bases, leaving 12 bases between the germline ends. For the CDR3, the DNA is TGTGCCAGCAGCTTAATCGGCCCCAACCAGCCCCAGCATTTT. Translation: CASSLIGPNQPQHF.

The V and J genes are TRBV7-6 and TRBJ2-5; the D gene is possibly TRBD2 (5 bases). The germline gives CDR1 SGHVS, CDR2 FNYEAQ. Trimming took 5 bases from V and 2 from J, leaving 15 bases between them. The CDR3 consists of 15 residues. The CDR3, as DNA: TGTGCCAGCAGCCAACCCGCCTCGGGGCAAGAGACCCAGTACTTC. This sequence encodes CASSQPASGQETQYF. The variable domain in full, completed from reference TRBV7-6 and TRBJ2-5, reads GAGVSQSPRYKVTKRGQDVALRCDPISGHVSLYWYRQALGQGPEFLTYFNYEAQQDKSGLPNDRFSAERPEGSISTLTIQRTEQRDSAMYRCASSQPASGQETQYFGPGTRLLVL.

This clonotype was observed once. V gene TRBV29-1 combines with J gene TRBJ2-7; the D gene is possibly TRBD2 (5 bases). This CDR3 is built from 13 residues. CDR1 SQVTM and CDR2 ANQGSEA come from the germline V gene. Deletions cut 6 bases from V and 0 bases from J, with 12 bases between. The CDR3 DNA reads TGCAGCGTCAGGACGGGAAGCTCCTACGAGCAGTACGTC. Protein: CSVRTGSSYEQYV.